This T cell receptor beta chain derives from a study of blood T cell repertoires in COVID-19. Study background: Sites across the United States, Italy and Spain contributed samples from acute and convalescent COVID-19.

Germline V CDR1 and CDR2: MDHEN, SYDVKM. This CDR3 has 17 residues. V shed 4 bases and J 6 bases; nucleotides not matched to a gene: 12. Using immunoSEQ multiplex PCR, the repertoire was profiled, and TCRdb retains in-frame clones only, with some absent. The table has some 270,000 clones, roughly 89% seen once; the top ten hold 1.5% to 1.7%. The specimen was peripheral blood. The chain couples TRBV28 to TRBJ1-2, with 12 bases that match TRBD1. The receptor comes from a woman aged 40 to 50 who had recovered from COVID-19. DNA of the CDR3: TGTGCCAGCAGTTCCGGGACAGGGGGCGGCCGAGGGGATGGCTACACCTTC. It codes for CASSSGTGGGRGDGYTF.